The clone carrying this T cell receptor beta chain was counted ten times or more. The antigen is unknown. These data originate in a study of Ad26.COV2.S vaccination and SARS-CoV-2 variants. Study results and caveats: Individuals receiving vaccine had higher spike-specific TCR breadth than placebo recipients did. People who got the vaccine or the placebo had similar non-spike TCR breadth.

The CDR3 spans 17 residues. The V segment lost 0 bases and the J segment 1 base; nucleotides outside the gene matches: 6. Germline V CDR1 and CDR2: SGHDN, FVKESK. TCRdb keeps only in-frame clones here, not all; method: immunoSEQ multiplex PCR. The sample yields roughly 100,000 clones, around three quarters seen once. The clonotype comes from a human donor who had recovered from COVID-19. The V and J genes are TRBV14 and TRBJ2-3; TRBD1 aligns across 8 bases. This material consisted of peripheral blood, taken after recovery from COVID-19. The CDR3 loop is CASSQDLGTGGTDTQYF. The CDR3 nucleotides read TGTGCCAGCAGCCAAGATCTGGGGACAGGAGGCACAGATACGCAGTATTTT.